This paragraph reports one T cell receptor beta chain. This record belongs to a study of control samples from healthy donors and cancer patients. Here immunoSEQ multiplex PCR was the method, and the copy in TCRdb shows in-frame clones only, minus some. The data show about 57,000 clones, with approximately 89% seen just once and roughly 0.91% held by the top ten. The germline gives CDR1 SGHDT, CDR2 YYEEEE. V was cut by 5 bases and J by 2 bases, with 14 bases left in between. This CDR3 is 16 amino acids long. Input material: PBMCs. V usage is TRBV5-6 and J usage is TRBJ1-6; D is unclear. The clonotype was recovered from a man younger than 45 with colorectal cancer. This CDR3 reads CASRPRTDTYNSPLHF. The CDR3 nucleotides are TGTGCCAGCAGGCCGCGAACAGATACCTATAATTCACCCCTCCACTTT.